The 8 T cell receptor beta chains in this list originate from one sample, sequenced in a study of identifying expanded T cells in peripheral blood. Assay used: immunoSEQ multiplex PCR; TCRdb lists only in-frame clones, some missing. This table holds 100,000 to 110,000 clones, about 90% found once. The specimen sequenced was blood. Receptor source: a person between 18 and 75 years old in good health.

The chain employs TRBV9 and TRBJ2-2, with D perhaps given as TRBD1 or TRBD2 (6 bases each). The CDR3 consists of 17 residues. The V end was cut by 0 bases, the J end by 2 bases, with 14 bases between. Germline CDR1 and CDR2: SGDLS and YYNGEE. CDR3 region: CASSVGSGGFNTGELFF. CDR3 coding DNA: TGTGCCAGCAGCGTAGGGTCCGGGGGCTTTAACACCGGGGAGCTGTTTTTT.

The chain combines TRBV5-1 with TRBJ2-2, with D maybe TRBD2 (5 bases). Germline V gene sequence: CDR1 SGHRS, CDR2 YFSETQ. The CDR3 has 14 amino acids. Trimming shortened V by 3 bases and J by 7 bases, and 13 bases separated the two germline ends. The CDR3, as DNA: TGCGCCAGCAGCTCCGGGATGGTTGGCGGGGAGCTGTTTTTT. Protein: CASSSGMVGGELFF.

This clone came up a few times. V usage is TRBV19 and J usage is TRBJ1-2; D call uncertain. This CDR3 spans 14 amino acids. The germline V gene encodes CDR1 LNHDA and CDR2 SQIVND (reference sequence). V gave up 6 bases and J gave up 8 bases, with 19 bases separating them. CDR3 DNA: TGTGCCAGTAGGATCGGGAGTCGGAGTTGGGGCTACACCTTC. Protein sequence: CASRIGSRSWGYTF.

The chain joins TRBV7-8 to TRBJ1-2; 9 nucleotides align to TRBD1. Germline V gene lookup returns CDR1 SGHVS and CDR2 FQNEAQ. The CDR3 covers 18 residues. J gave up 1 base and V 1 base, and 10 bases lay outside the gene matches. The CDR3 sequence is CASSLGNTGGVGNYGYTF. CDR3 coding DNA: TGTGCCAGCAGCTTAGGGAATACAGGGGGCGTTGGTAACTATGGCTACACCTTC. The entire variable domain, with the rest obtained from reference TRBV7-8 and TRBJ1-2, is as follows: GAGVSQSPRYKVAKRGQDVALRCDPISGHVSLFWYQQALGQGPEFLTYFQNEAQLDKSGLPSDRFFAERPEGSVSTLKIQRTQQEDSAVYLCASSLGNTGGVGNYGYTFGSGTRLTVV.

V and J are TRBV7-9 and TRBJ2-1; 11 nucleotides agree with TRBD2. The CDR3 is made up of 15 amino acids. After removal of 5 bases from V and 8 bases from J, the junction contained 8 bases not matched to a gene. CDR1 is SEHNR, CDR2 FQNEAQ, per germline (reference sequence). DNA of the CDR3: TGTGCCAGCAGCACAACTAGCGGGGGCGTCCATGAGCAGTTCTTC. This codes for CASSTTSGGVHEQFF.

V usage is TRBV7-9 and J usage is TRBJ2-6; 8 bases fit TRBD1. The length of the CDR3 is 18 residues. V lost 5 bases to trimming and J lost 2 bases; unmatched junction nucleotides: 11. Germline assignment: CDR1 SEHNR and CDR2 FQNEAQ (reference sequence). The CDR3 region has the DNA TGTGCCAGCAGCGTCCGGGGCGGACAGGGCGCTGGGGCCAACGTCCTGACTTTC. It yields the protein CASSVRGGQGAGANVLTF.

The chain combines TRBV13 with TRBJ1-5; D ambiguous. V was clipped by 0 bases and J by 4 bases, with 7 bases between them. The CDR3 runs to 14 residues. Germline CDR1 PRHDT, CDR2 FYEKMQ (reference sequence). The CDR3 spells CASSLGGENQPQHF. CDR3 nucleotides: TGTGCCAGCAGCTTAGGGGGAGAAAATCAGCCCCAGCATTTT.

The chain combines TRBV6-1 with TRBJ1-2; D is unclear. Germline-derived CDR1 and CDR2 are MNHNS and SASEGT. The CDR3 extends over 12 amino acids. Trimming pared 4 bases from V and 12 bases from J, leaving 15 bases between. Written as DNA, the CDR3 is TGTGCCAGCAGTGTTATCGTAGGAAGTAACACCTTC. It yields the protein CASSVIVGSNTF.